The TCR beta chain under discussion was sequenced for a study of T cells after yellow fever vaccination. TCRdb used MiXCR to reprocess the 5' RACE reads, holding one entry per CDR3 protein. The table shows 450,000 to 550,000 distinct CDR3 sequences, with less than 25% occurring only once. This TCR was recovered from a man younger than 35 who received the YFV17D yellow fever vaccine. The specimen comprised PBMCs, sampled 20 to 25 days after the first yellow fever vaccination.

The CDR3 spells CASSYWGNQETQYF. DNA of the CDR3: TGTGCCAGCAGTTACTGGGGGAACCAAGAGACCCAGTACTTC. The chain is built from TRBV6-5 and TRBJ2-5; D possibly matches TRBD1 or TRBD2 (5 bases each). Germline V CDR1 and CDR2: MNHEY, SVGAGI. V gave up 1 base and J gave up 0 bases, with 6 bases separating them. The CDR3 is made up of 14 amino acids.